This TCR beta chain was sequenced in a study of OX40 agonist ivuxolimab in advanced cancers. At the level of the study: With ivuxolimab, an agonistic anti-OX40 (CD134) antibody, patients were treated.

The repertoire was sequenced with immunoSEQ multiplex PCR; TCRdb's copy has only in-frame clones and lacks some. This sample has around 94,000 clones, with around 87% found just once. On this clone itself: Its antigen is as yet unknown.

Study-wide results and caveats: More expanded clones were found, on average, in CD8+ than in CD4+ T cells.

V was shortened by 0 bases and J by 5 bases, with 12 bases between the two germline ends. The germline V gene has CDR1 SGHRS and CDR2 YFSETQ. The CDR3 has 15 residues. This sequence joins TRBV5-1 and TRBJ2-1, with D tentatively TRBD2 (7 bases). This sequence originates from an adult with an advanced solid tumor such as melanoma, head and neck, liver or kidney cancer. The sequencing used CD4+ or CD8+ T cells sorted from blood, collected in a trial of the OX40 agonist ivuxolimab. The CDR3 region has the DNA TGCGCCAGCAGCTTGGATGCGGGGGCCAACAATGAGCAGTTCTTC. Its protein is CASSLDAGANNEQFF.